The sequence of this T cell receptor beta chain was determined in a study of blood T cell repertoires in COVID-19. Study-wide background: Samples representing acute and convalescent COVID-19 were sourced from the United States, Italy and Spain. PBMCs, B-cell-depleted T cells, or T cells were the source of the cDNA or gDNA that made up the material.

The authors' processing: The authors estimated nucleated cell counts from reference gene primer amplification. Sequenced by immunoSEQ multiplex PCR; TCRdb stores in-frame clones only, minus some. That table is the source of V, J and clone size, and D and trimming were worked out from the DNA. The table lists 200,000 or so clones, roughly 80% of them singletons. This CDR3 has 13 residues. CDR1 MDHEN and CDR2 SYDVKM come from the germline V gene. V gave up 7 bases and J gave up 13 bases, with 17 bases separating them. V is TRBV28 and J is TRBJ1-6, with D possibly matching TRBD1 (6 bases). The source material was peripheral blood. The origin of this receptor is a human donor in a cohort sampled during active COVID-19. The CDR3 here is CASTKQGPFPLHF. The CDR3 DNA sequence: TGTGCCAGCACCAAACAGGGCCCCTTCCCCCTCCACTTT.